The 17 T cell receptor beta chains listed next were all sequenced from one sample in a study of T cells in Graves' hyperthyroidism and ophthalmopathy. Amplification yielded TCR beta CDR3 regions, with RNA transcripts as the source. First-round RT-PCR targeting the TCR CDR3 was performed with the HTBI primer set. In TCRdb, the multiplex PCR reads were re-called with MiXCR into one record per CDR3 protein. The sample lists roughly 500,000 distinct CDR3 sequences, around 43% occurring once. Sequenced sample: peripheral blood or thyroid tissue (not recorded which). The source is an adult woman with Graves' disease, either hyperthyroidism or ophthalmopathy (not recorded which).

The chain uses TRBV5-1 and TRBJ1-4, with a weak D call TRBD1 (5 bases). V was clipped by 4 bases and J by 8 bases, with 12 bases between them. The CDR3 has 13 residues. Germline CDR1 SGHRS, CDR2 YFSETQ. The CDR3 nucleotides read TGCGCCAGCAGCACCGGGACGGGGGAAAAACTGTTTTTT. Its translation: CASSTGTGEKLFF.

This clonotype was found many times. Compared with germline, one end of the junction differs, possibly owing to a read error. The rearrangement links TRBV6-1 to TRBJ2-7; the D is unclear. In germline, CDR1 is MNHNS, CDR2 SASEGT. There are 12 residues in the CDR3. The CDR3 DNA reads TGCGCCAGCAGTGAGCACAGCTACGAGCAGTACTTC. As protein: CASSEHSYEQYF.

The table lists this clonotype with a count of one. The rearrangement uses TRBV20-1 and TRBJ2-5; D remains unclear. The germline V and J ends were trimmed by 4 bases and 0 bases, with 6 bases remaining between them. The CDR3 covers 12 residues. From germline, CDR1 is DFQATT and CDR2 SNEGSKA (reference sequence). The CDR3 loop is CSATRYQETQYF. CDR3 coding DNA: TGCAGTGCTACTCGGTACCAAGAGACCCAGTACTTC.

V usage is TRBV29-1 and J usage is TRBJ1-1, with TRBD1 matching 9 bases. This CDR3 spans 15 amino acids. Germline trimming cut 4 bases from V and 0 bases from J; bases unmatched to any gene: 6. Per the germline V gene, CDR1 is SQVTM and CDR2 is ANQGSEA. CDR3 bases: TGCAGCGTTGGGCGGACAGGGGAACTGAACACTGAAGCTTTCTTT. It codes for CSVGRTGELNTEAFF. Combining the CDR3 with reference TRBV29-1 and TRBJ1-1 gives the whole variable domain SAVISQKPSRDICQRGTSLTIQCQVDSQVTMMFWYRQQPGQSLTLIATANQGSEATYESGFVIDKFPISRPNLTFSTLTVSNMSPEDSSIYLCSVGRTGELNTEAFFGQGTRLTVV.

The chain couples TRBV11-1 to TRBJ2-6, with 7 bases that match TRBD1. CDR3 length: 18 amino acids. V trimming: 5 bases; J trimming: 0 bases; junction bases outside the gene matches: 10. Per germline, CDR1 SGHAT and CDR2 FQDESV (reference sequence). The CDR3 sequence is CASSGSGTVGSGANVLTF. The CDR3 DNA is TGTGCCAGCAGCGGCTCCGGGACAGTAGGCTCTGGGGCCAACGTCCTGACTTTC.

Ten or more counts support this clonotype. The gene calls are TRBV20-1 and TRBJ1-4; D gene ambiguous. The CDR3 has 13 amino acids. The V gene's germline CDR1 is DFQATT and CDR2 SNEGSKA (reference sequence). V lost 3 bases and J lost 8, with 13 bases in between. This CDR3 is CSASHGPGEKLFF. The CDR3 coding sequence is TGCAGTGCTAGCCACGGACCCGGGGAAAAACTGTTTTTT.

This chain links TRBV7-9 with TRBJ1-1, with D unclear. V dropped 5 bases and J dropped 5 bases, with 15 bases sitting between them. Germline V gives CDR1 SEHNR, CDR2 FQNEAQ (reference sequence). The CDR3 length is 14 residues. This CDR3 is CASSLDTHTTEAFF. The CDR3 nucleotides are TGTGCCAGCAGCCTCGACACTCACACTACTGAAGCTTTCTTT.

This clonotype was picked up a small number of times. The V gene is TRBV7-2, the J gene TRBJ1-6, with 8 bases fitting TRBD1. V trimming: 2 bases; J trimming: 5 bases; junction bases outside the gene matches: 2. This CDR3 is built from 15 residues. Germline V gene lookup returns CDR1 SGHTA and CDR2 FQGNSA. The CDR3 nucleotides read TGTGCCAGCAGCTTACAGGACAGGGATAATTCACCCCTCCACTTT. This translates into CASSLQDRDNSPLHF.

The J gene is TRBJ1-5, the V gene TRBV7-9; 9 nucleotides match TRBD1. Germline CDR1 reads SEHNR; CDR2 reads FQNEAQ (reference sequence). CDR3 size: 14 residues. J gave up 7 bases and V 5 bases, and 6 bases lay outside the gene matches. Here the CDR3 DNA reads TGTGCCAGCAGCGCACAGGGGGCGAGGCAGCCCCAGCATTTT. Its protein is CASSAQGARQPQHF. Filled out from reference TRBV7-9 and TRBJ1-5, the complete variable domain reads DTGVSQNPRHKITKRGQNVTFRCDPISEHNRLYWYRQTLGQGPEFLTYFQNEAQLEKSRLLSDRFSAERPKGSFSTLEIQRTEQGDSAMYLCASSAQGARQPQHFGDGTRLSIL.

The chain has TRBV10-2 and TRBJ1-5; D unclear. Trimming shortened V by 4 bases and J by 7 bases, and 11 bases separated the two germline ends. The V gene's germline CDR1 is WSHSY and CDR2 SAAADI. The CDR3 covers 13 residues. The CDR3: CASSAGLSQPQHF. The CDR3 DNA reads as TGCGCCAGCAGTGCTGGGCTGTCGCAGCCCCAGCATTTT.

Concerning this clonotype itself: The limits of the CDR3 on the DNA are not certain, so only TCRdb's listed CDR3 is given. The gene calls are TRBV11-2 and TRBJ1-5. Germline lookup yields CDR1 SGHAT and CDR2 FQNNGV. The CDR3 spans 20 amino acids, including both terminal residues. This CDR3 reads CASSFYICSARSGTNQPQHF.

This clonotype was recorded at least ten times. This sequence joins TRBV2 and TRBJ2-7; 7 bases fit TRBD2. The CDR3 is 14 residues long. Germline V lookup: CDR1 SNHLY, CDR2 FYNNEI. V lost 8 bases to trimming and J lost 2 bases; unmatched junction nucleotides: 9. This CDR3 reads CASGWLADPYEQYF. The DNA of the CDR3 is TGTGCCAGCGGTTGGCTAGCGGACCCCTACGAGCAGTACTTC.

The chain couples TRBV13 to TRBJ2-5; D tentatively reads TRBD1 or TRBD2 (5 bases each). CDR1 PRHDT and CDR2 FYEKMQ come from the germline V gene (reference sequence). Trimming removed 3 bases from V and 11 bases from J, with 22 bases in between. This CDR3 contains 15 residues. CDR3 residues: CASSLSRGHTDTQYF. CDR3 DNA: TGTGCCAGCAGCTTGAGCCGGGGCCACACAGATACGCAGTACTTC.

The rearrangement joins TRBV2 to TRBJ2-1, with D maybe TRBD1 (6 bases). Germline loops: CDR1 SNHLY, CDR2 FYNNEI. The germline V and J ends were trimmed by 3 bases and 0 bases, with 12 bases remaining between them. The CDR3 consists of 16 residues. CDR3 in amino acids: CASSEGASHSYNEQFF. DNA of the CDR3: TGTGCCAGCAGTGAGGGGGCCAGCCACTCCTACAATGAGCAGTTCTTC. Looking up the rest from reference TRBV2 and TRBJ2-1 gives the full variable domain: EPEVTQTPSHQVTQMGQEVILRCVPISNHLYFYWYRQILGQKVEFLVSFYNNEISEKSEIFDDQFSVERPDGSNFTLKIRSTKLEDSAMYFCASSEGASHSYNEQFFGPGTRLTVL.

This clonotype occurred a few times. This sequence joins TRBV6-1 and TRBJ1-5, with TRBD1 matching over 8 bases. This CDR3 contains 15 residues. The ends lost 2 bases at V and 4 bases at J; junction bases unmatched: 4. The V gene's germline CDR1 is MNHNS and CDR2 SASEGT. The CDR3 loop reads CASSEKWDRNQPQHF. The CDR3 DNA follows: TGTGCCAGCAGTGAAAAATGGGACAGGAATCAGCCCCAGCATTTT.

The chain couples TRBV7-9 to TRBJ1-6, with D perhaps matching TRBD1 (5 bases). This CDR3 has 15 residues. V was pared by 1 base and J by 6 bases, with 10 bases between. Germline V gene data show CDR1 as SEHNR and CDR2 as FQNEAQ (reference sequence). CDR3: CASSLEEGSNSPLHF. DNA for the CDR3: TGTGCCAGCAGCTTAGAGGAGGGGAGTAATTCACCCCTCCACTTT. The variable domain in full, with the rest retrieved from reference TRBV7-9 and TRBJ1-6, is DTGVSQNPRHKITKRGQNVTFRCDPISEHNRLYWYRQTLGQGPEFLTYFQNEAQLEKSRLLSDRFSAERPKGSFSTLEIQRTEQGDSAMYLCASSLEEGSNSPLHFGNGTRLTVT.

This clonotype was counted at least ten times. The chain employs TRBV12-3 or TRBV12-4 and TRBJ1-4; maybe TRBD1 (5 bases). The CDR3 has 14 residues. Trimming took 4 bases from V and 5 from J, leaving 11 bases between them. CDR3 nucleotides: TGTGCCAGCAGTTGGGGGGGATCGAATGAAAAACTGTTTTTT. It yields the protein CASSWGGSNEKLFF.